This T cell receptor (beta chain) comes out of a study of Ad26.COV2.S vaccination and SARS-CoV-2 variants (dated by TCRdb to about 2021). For the study in its entirety: Vaccine-arm donors were drawn from COV1001, a multicentre, randomized, double-blind, placebo-controlled phase I-IIa trial of Ad26.COV2.S in healthy adults. Ad26.COV2.S was administered intramuscularly at 5 x 10^10 or 1 x 10^11 viral particles, either as a single shot or as two shots given 56 days apart. TCRbeta repertoire sequencing served as the tool for gauging how specific and how broad the SARS-CoV-2-reactive T cell receptors were following Ad26.COV2.S vaccination. The TCR-sequenced set comprised approximately 30 samples: around 20 Ad26.COV2.S vaccine recipients, 5 placebo recipients and 8 SARS-CoV-2 convalescent individuals. Trial participants were randomized into five groups of five: low-dose or high-dose Ad26.COV2.S given once or twice, or placebo on both occasions. Investigators did not know the trial group allocation while performing experiments and assessing outcomes. General conclusions and limits of the study: The authors noted that total T cell responses may have been underestimated by the TCR breadth and depth analyses. Vaccine and placebo recipients had comparable non-spike TCR breadth, which fits with the vaccine containing only spike. After vaccination, substantial breadth of spike-specific CD8+ and CD4+ T cell responses was reported. The study lacked the statistical power to compare responses across vaccine doses or regimens. Higher spike-specific TCR breadth was observed in Ad26.COV2.S recipients than in placebo recipients (P = 0.0014).

TCRbeta CDR3 regions were sequenced with the immunoSEQ Assay. After extraction, genomic DNA underwent amplification by bias-controlled multiplex PCR, followed by high-throughput sequencing. The study's own analysis went as follows. To quantify the absolute abundance of each unique TCRbeta CDR3 region, sequences were collapsed and filtered. Usable DNA was measured by amplifying reference genes present in all nucleated cells, and TCRbeta template counts were normalized to that usable DNA to estimate T cell fraction. Repertoire TCRs were annotated as SARS-CoV-2-specific by exact matching of V gene, CDR3 amino acid sequence and J gene to a known reactive TCR set. The reference SARS-CoV-2 TCR set was derived from MIRA and filtered for enrichment in COVID-19-positive ImmuneCODE repertoires, a step that removed public or cross-reactive TCRs. Based on the MIRA antigens, annotated TCRs were further analysed at the level of specific ORF or position within ORF. Breadth was defined as the number of annotated unique rearrangements divided by the total number of unique productive rearrangements, and depth was defined as the summed frequency of the annotated unique rearrangements. TCR breadth was compared between groups using two-sided Wilcoxon rank-sum tests. TCRdb provides this immuneACCESS table in a form limited to in-frame rearrangements. Some clones are lacking; in checked studies, under half of them reflect an unresolved V gene, and why the rest are absent is not known. Clonal size and the V and J genes are those of that table, whereas D and trimming came from the DNA. In this sample the table shows 500,000 or so clones, 87% of which occur a single time. The leading ten clones occupy roughly 13% of the sample.

A word on this clone: The antigen it recognizes is unknown. Base qualities are missing; no much larger clone stands one base away.

CDR1 and CDR2, looked up from the germline V gene (reference sequence), are LGHDT and YNNKEL. Including cysteine and phenylalanine, the CDR3 has 12 amino acids. The entry retains the CDR3 DNA only, 36 bases that are in frame from base 1. V is pared back by 8 bases and J by 7 bases, with 14 bases lying between the germline termini. Sample treatment or condition, as interpreted from the label and publication: roughly 18 received Ad26.COV2.S at low or high dose, single or two shots; five or six received placebo; per-sample allocation not given. For vaccine and placebo recipients, the sequenced repertoires came from samples collected on day 63 after the first injection. In Cohort 1b, more than 20 adults aged 18-55 years were enrolled at a single site in Boston, USA, between 29 July and 7 August 2020. Ad26.COV2.S was a replication-incompetent adenovirus type 26 vector that expressed a prefusion-stabilized SARS-CoV-2 spike protein derived from the original Wuhan strain.

The sample in question was peripheral blood, obtained in a trial of Ad26.COV2.S vaccine versus placebo. The receptor chain draws on TRBV3-1 (or the pseudogene TRBV3-2) and TRBJ1-1; possibly the D gene is TRBD1, per 5 matching bases. This clonotype was obtained from a person between 18 and 59 years old who received the Ad26.COV2.S COVID-19 vaccine or a placebo. The CDR3 has the sequence CASSGYLNEAFF. The bases read TGTGCCAGCTCAGGGTACTTAAATGAAGCTTTCTTT.